This is a list of T cell receptor beta chains from one sample in a study of T cell repertoires in cytomegalovirus infection. TCRdb processed the reads anew with MiXCR; each CDR3 protein has one entry. This table holds approximately 910,000 distinct CDR3 sequences, around 30% found once. Their antigen targets remain unknown. Source: cultured CD8+ T cells from PBMCs, taken from culture after CMV antigen stimulation. All receptors derive from a human donor in good health (CMV status not recorded). Some clones in this sample may be carry-over from other donors' samples. Both conserved end residues are part of each CDR3. D genes are given only for firm matches. Size is stated for part of the rows, as once, few or many counts, or as a class when the clone is expanded.

TRBJ1-4 | TRBD1 | many | TRBV7-8 | TGTGCCAGCAGCTCTTCGAGACAGGGCGTTAATGAAAAACTGTTTTTT | CASSSSRQGVNEKLFF
TRBJ2-2 | TRBD1 | few | TRBV7-6 | TGTGCCAGCAGCTCGGACAGGGGTCCGAACGGGGAGCTGTTTTTT | CASSSDRGPNGELFF
TRBJ2-1 | - | - | TRBV7-4 | TGTGCCACCGAAGGGGGGGGTATCAATGAGCAGTTCTTC | CATEGGGINEQFF
TRBJ2-3 | - | few | TRBV28 | TGTGCCAGAATGGGGGGGACAGCCTGGGATACGCAGTATTTT | CARMGGTAWDTQYF
TRBJ2-1 | TRBD2 | few | TRBV27 | TGTGCCAGCAGTTTTGGACTAGGCATAGACAATGAGCAGTTCTTC | CASSFGLGIDNEQFF
TRBJ2-1 | - | few | TRBV29-1 | TGCAGCGTTGTAGGGGAGGCCTACAATGAGCAGTTCTTC | CSVVGEAYNEQFF
TRBJ1-2 | - | few | TRBV7-9 | TGTGCCAGCAGCGCCCCCCAGGGGTACGATGGCTACACCTTC | CASSAPQGYDGYTF
TRBJ2-1 | - | many | TRBV7-9 | TGTGCCAGCAGCTTAGATCTTTGGGGGTCATCTCCCAATGAGCAGTTCTTC | CASSLDLWGSSPNEQFF
TRBJ2-7 | - | - | TRBV18 | TGTGCCAGCTCACCAAGCCCGGGAAGATGGTATGAGCAGTACTTC | CASSPSPGRWYEQYF
TRBJ2-2 | - | - | TRBV9 | TGTGCCACCCAGCGTGGGGGCACCGGGGAGCTGTTTTTT | CATQRGGTGELFF
TRBJ1-2 | TRBD1 | - | TRBV19 | TGTGCCAGTAGTATCTGGACAGGGGTATCTGGCTATGGCTACACCTTC | CASSIWTGVSGYGYTF